This TCR beta chain was documented in a study of blood T cells in healthy people across ages. Points from the study as a whole: In older individuals, TCR beta diversity per million T cells was lower, falling roughly linearly with age.

This clonotype was recorded at least ten times. Its antigen is undetermined. Researchers isolated at least 7 million PBMCs per sample. A second PCR, run for 7 to 11 cycles, used a sample-barcoded 5' primer plus a J-beta primer mix. Sequencing recovered at least 3 million CDR3-containing paired-end reads from each sample. One entry per CDR3 protein results from TCRdb running MiXCR on the 5' RACE reads. Here the sample spans over 550,000 distinct CDR3 sequences, roughly 31% being singletons. This CDR3 has 15 amino acids. Trimming removed 5 bases at V and 4 bases at J, with 15 bases between. Germline-derived CDR1 and CDR2 are SGHAT and FQNNGV.

Material for sequencing was blood. V usage is TRBV11-2 and J usage is TRBJ1-5; no clear D gene. This TCR was sampled from a woman over 75 in good health. The CDR3 sequence: CASSPDRGPNQPQHF. As DNA, the CDR3 is TGTGCCAGCAGCCCGGACCGTGGGCCGAATCAGCCCCAGCATTTT. The full variable domain, completed using reference TRBV11-2 and TRBJ1-5, is EAGVAQSPRYKIIEKRQSVAFWCNPISGHATLYWYQQILGQGPKLLIQFQNNGVVDDSQLPKDRFSAERLKGVDSTLKIQPAKLEDSAVYLCASSPDRGPNQPQHFGDGTRLSIL.